One sample yielded the 14 T cell receptor beta chains listed below, sequenced in a study of healthy donors' naive CD4 and CD8 T cells. TCR libraries were built from about 500 ng of total RNA by linear amplification. TCRdb recomputed calls from the reads with MiXCR, one row per CDR3 protein. This table has around 180,000 distinct CDR3 sequences, 65% to 75% appearing once. The sequencing sample was made of naive CD4+ and CD8+ T cells sorted from blood, pooled from several donors. These receptors originate from a pool of human donors in good health; the sample pools cells from several healthy donors.

The V and J genes are TRBV4-1 and TRBJ2-7; 11 bases match TRBD1. The CDR3 extends over 16 amino acids. V dropped 5 bases and J dropped 6; count of bases not matched to a gene: 12. The germline gives CDR1 MGHRA, CDR2 YSYEKL. CDR3 in amino acids: CASSGNRDRGYLEQYF. The DNA of the CDR3 is TGCGCCAGCAGCGGAAACCGGGACAGGGGGTACCTCGAGCAGTACTTC.

This chain uses TRBV6-2 or TRBV6-3 with TRBJ1-2; possible D gene TRBD1, 5 bases. The CDR3 runs to 13 residues. The V gene's germline CDR1 is MNHEY and CDR2 SVGEGT. Trimming left V 3 bases short and J 8 bases short, with 13 bases between. The DNA of the CDR3 is TGTGCCAGCAGTTATGTGGTAACAGGCGGCTACACCTTC. Translating it yields CASSYVVTGGYTF.

V is TRBV6-6 and J is TRBJ1-6, with no clear D. CDR3 length: 14 amino acids. Trimming took 0 bases from V and 8 from J, leaving 8 bases between them. The V gene's germline CDR1 is MNHNY and CDR2 SVGAGI (reference sequence). CDR3 sequence reads: CASSYSGSDSPLHF. The DNA for the CDR3 is TGTGCCAGCAGTTACTCGGGGTCTGATTCACCCCTCCACTTT.

The chain uses TRBV30 and TRBJ2-5, with a tentative D call TRBD2 (5 bases). The CDR3 covers 15 residues. V dropped 3 bases and J dropped 5 bases, with 19 bases sitting between them. CDR1 and CDR2 from the germline V gene are GTSNPN and SVGIG (reference sequence). The CDR3 nucleotides read TGTGCCTGGAGCTCTACGGTGGGTAGGAGGGAGACCCAGTACTTC. It specifies CAWSSTVGRRETQYF.

The chain employs TRBV29-1 and TRBJ2-5; TRBD1 agrees at 7 bases. From germline, CDR1 is SQVTM and CDR2 ANQGSEA. With 3 bases clipped from V and 3 bases from J, the junction kept 4 bases outside the gene matches. The length of the CDR3 is 13 residues. The CDR3 reads CSVEGTAEETQYF. DNA for the CDR3: TGCAGCGTTGAGGGGACAGCTGAAGAGACCCAGTACTTC.

The chain combines TRBV29-1 with TRBJ2-5; tentative D call: TRBD1 (5 bases). Deletions cut 6 bases from V and 2 bases from J, with 13 bases between. Germline V gene data show CDR1 as SQVTM and CDR2 as ANQGSEA. This CDR3 is 13 amino acids long. As DNA, the CDR3 is TGCAGCGTCCAGAAGGGGATACAAGAGACCCAGTACTTC. The encoded protein is CSVQKGIQETQYF.

The V gene is TRBV5-1, the J gene TRBJ1-2, with D possibly matching TRBD1 (5 bases). Germline V gene lookup returns CDR1 SGHRS and CDR2 YFSETQ. Between the trimmed V and J ends, which lost 1 base and 6 bases, there was a span of 10 bases. The CDR3 runs to 13 residues. Here the CDR3 DNA reads TGCGCCAGCAGCTTGTACCGGGGCGATGGCTACACCTTC. Translating gives CASSLYRGDGYTF.

The chain joins TRBV19 to TRBJ1-2; the match to TRBD1 covers 7 bases. V lost 7 bases, J lost 8 bases, and 13 bases stayed unmatched. The CDR3 is 14 residues long. Germline V gene lookup returns CDR1 LNHDA and CDR2 SQIVND (reference sequence). The CDR3 coding sequence is TGTGCCAGTACCTGGACAGGAGAGGCGGGAGGCTACACCTTC. Translating gives CASTWTGEAGGYTF. Full variable domain (outside the CDR3, taken from reference TRBV19 and TRBJ1-2): DGGITQSPKYLFRKEGQNVTLSCEQNLNHDAMYWYRQDPGQGLRLIYYSQIVNDFQKGDIAEGYSVSREKKESFPLTVTSAQKNPTAFYLCASTWTGEAGGYTFGSGTRLTVV.

This rearrangement joins TRBV19 to TRBJ2-1, with D unclear. CDR1 and CDR2 from the germline V gene are LNHDA and SQIVND (reference sequence). CDR3 size: 15 residues. V lost 3 bases to trimming and J lost 0 bases, with 9 bases between them. CDR3 loop: CASSISLHSYNEQFF. The CDR3 region has the DNA TGTGCCAGTAGTATCAGCCTACACTCCTACAATGAGCAGTTCTTC.

The J gene is TRBJ1-1, the V gene TRBV6-2 or TRBV6-3, with D uncertain. The germline V gene encodes CDR1 MNHEY and CDR2 SVGEGT. There are 12 residues in the CDR3. Trimming removed 6 bases at V and 10 bases at J, with 15 bases between. Written as DNA, the CDR3 is TGTGCCAGCAGCCCCAGACCTCCCGGAGCTTTCTTT. It encodes CASSPRPPGAFF.

This CDR3 reads CSVDVEAFF. Here the CDR3 DNA reads TGCAGCGTTGATGTTGAAGCTTTCTTT. The gene calls are TRBV29-1 and TRBJ1-1; D is ambiguous. Germline V CDR1 and CDR2: SQVTM, ANQGSEA. The V and J ends lost 3 bases and 7 bases respectively, with 3 bases between them. This CDR3 spans 9 amino acids.

The chain links TRBV6-6 to TRBJ2-2, with D unclear. The CDR3 has 10 residues. Germline CDR1 and CDR2: MNHNY and SVGAGI (reference sequence). Trimming cost V 5 bases and J 7 bases, with 2 bases left between them. The DNA for the CDR3 is TGTGCCAGCAGTATCGGGGAGCTGTTTTTT. It is translated as CASSIGELFF.

The chain uses TRBV27 and TRBJ2-5; TRBD1 matches at 8 bases. The germline CDR1 and CDR2 sequences are MNHEY and SMNVEV (reference sequence). The CDR3 extends over 15 amino acids. The J segment lost 2 bases and the V segment lost 5 bases, leaving 7 bases of the junction unmatched. Written as DNA, the CDR3 is TGTGCCAGCAGTCCCCGAGACAGGGGACAAGAGACCCAGTACTTC. Its protein is CASSPRDRGQETQYF.

The chain links TRBV5-1 to TRBJ2-7; D gene unclear. This CDR3 has 15 residues. V was trimmed by 4 bases and J by 2 bases, leaving 16 bases between them. In germline, CDR1 is SGHRS, CDR2 YFSETQ. Here the CDR3 reads CASSPSRLTAYEQYF. CDR3 coding DNA: TGCGCCAGCAGCCCCTCTAGGCTTACGGCCTACGAGCAGTACTTC.